The clone carrying this TCR beta chain was seen repeatedly, ten times or more. V dropped 2 bases and J dropped 0 bases, with 8 bases sitting between them. Per germline, CDR1 SGHVS and CDR2 FQNEAQ. The CDR3 totals 14 residues. The source of the sample is a study of low-dose radiotherapy and immunotherapy resistance in tumors. Documented time point: after trial treatment. The sample's treatment: LDRT plus nivolumab, ipilimumab, low-dose cyclophosphamide and aspirin (RACIN trial). TRAV- and TRBV-specific primers, spanning alpha and beta chains, primed first-strand cDNA. With a constant-region primer and a V-primer adapter, TCRs were subjected to 15 to 25 PCR cycles of amplification. MiXCR, run by TCRdb on the reads, gives a single entry per CDR3 protein. The sample carries about 58,000 distinct CDR3 sequences, about 23% recorded once.

Sequencing used PBMCs, obtained after low-dose radiotherapy plus immunotherapy. The chain carries TRBV7-8 and TRBJ2-7; D tentatively fits TRBD1 or TRBD2 (5 bases each). The clonotype originates from a male donor with prostate cancer. CDR3 protein: CASSLPGGSYEQYF. The CDR3 nucleotides read TGTGCCAGCAGCTTACCTGGGGGCTCCTACGAGCAGTACTTC.